The 28 T cell receptor beta chains below come from one sample, sequenced in a study of blood T cell repertoires in COVID-19. Sequencing used immunoSEQ multiplex PCR; TCRdb keeps in-frame clones, though not all of them. Counted here are around 100,000 clones, around four fifths occurring once; the ten biggest clones make up about an eighth. Sequencing input: peripheral blood. The receptor source for this set is a man between 50 and 59 years old with active or convalescent COVID-19.

The genes are TRBV5-4 and TRBJ2-1; maybe TRBD1 (6 bases). This CDR3 region has 15 residues. The V end lost 0 bases, the J end lost 5 bases, and 12 bases lay between the germline ends. The germline V gene has CDR1 SGHNT and CDR2 YYREEE (reference sequence). The CDR3 DNA reads TGTGCCAGCAGCTTGGCAGGGCAGGGGAACAATGAGCAGTTCTTC. Protein: CASSLAGQGNNEQFF.

This chain joins TRBV3-1 (or the pseudogene TRBV3-2) and TRBJ1-5; D might be TRBD1 (6 bases). V was pared by 2 bases and J by 6 bases, with 14 bases between. CDR3 length equals 15 residues. The V gene's germline CDR1 is LGHDT and CDR2 YNNKEL (reference sequence). This CDR3 reads CASSQHQGMVQPQHF. DNA for the CDR3: TGTGCCAGCAGCCAACACCAGGGGATGGTTCAGCCCCAGCATTTT.

This sequence joins TRBV11-3 and TRBJ1-4, with TRBD1 matching over 10 bases. V lost 5 bases, J lost 0 bases, and 3 bases stayed unmatched. The CDR3 sequence is 16 residues long. From germline, CDR1 is SGHNT and CDR2 YENEEA. CDR3 DNA: TGTGCCAGCAGCGGGGACAGGGGTACAACTAATGAAAAACTGTTTTTT. This encodes CASSGDRGTTNEKLFF.

This chain uses TRBV30 with TRBJ1-2; 7 bases line up with TRBD1. V was clipped by 1 base and J by 0 bases; unmatched bases: 2. The CDR3 consists of 14 residues. The germline gives CDR1 GTSNPN, CDR2 SVGIG (reference sequence). CDR3 DNA sequence: TGTGCCTGGAGTGGACAGGGCGCTAACTATGGCTACACCTTC. Amino acids: CAWSGQGANYGYTF.

In this sample, this clone turned up a few times. V is TRBV19 and J is TRBJ2-1; 12 bases line up with TRBD2. Germline CDR1 and CDR2: LNHDA and SQIVND (reference sequence). The CDR3 consists of 15 residues. The J segment lost 3 bases and the V segment lost 3 bases, leaving 0 bases of the junction unmatched. The CDR3 region is CASSMGLAGYNEQFF. The CDR3 coding sequence is TGTGCCAGTAGTATGGGACTAGCGGGCTACAATGAGCAGTTCTTC.

Details on this clone: One junction end does not reproduce the germline sequence, and a read error may be involved. The V and J genes are TRBV5-6 and TRBJ1-6, with 7 nucleotides matching TRBD1. This CDR3 has 15 amino acids. From germline, CDR1 is SGHDT and CDR2 YYEEEE. Written as DNA, the CDR3 is TGTGCCGGCAGGGGGACACGGAGAGAGAATTCACCCCTCCACTTT. Translated, it gives CAGRGTRRENSPLHF. The full variable domain, its missing parts supplied by reference TRBV5-6 and TRBJ1-6, is DAGVTQSPTHLIKTRGQQVTLRCSPKSGHDTVSWYQQALGQGPQFIFQYYEEEERQRGNFPDRFSGHQFPNYSSELNVNALLLGDSALYLCAGRGTRRENSPLHFGNGTRLTVT.

This chain connects TRBV24-1 to TRBJ2-1, with TRBD1 matching 7 bases. Germline V gene sequence: CDR1 KGHDR, CDR2 SFDVKD. The ends lost 4 bases at V and 4 bases at J; junction bases unmatched: 9. The CDR3 is 16 residues long. CDR3 amino acids: CATSDPGTDLYNEQFF. The CDR3 coding sequence is TGTGCCACCAGTGACCCCGGGACAGACCTTTACAATGAGCAGTTCTTC.

V gene TRBV5-6 combines with J gene TRBJ2-1; D not resolved. This CDR3 contains 16 residues. Germline CDR1 and CDR2: SGHDT and YYEEEE. V was cut by 1 base and J by 0 bases, with 11 bases left in between. CDR3 region: CASSLRSLSSYNEQFF. The DNA for the CDR3 is TGTGCCAGCAGCTTGAGATCACTGAGCTCCTACAATGAGCAGTTCTTC.

This sequence joins TRBV2 and TRBJ2-6; D is ambiguous. The germline V gene encodes CDR1 SNHLY and CDR2 FYNNEI. The CDR3 sequence is 14 residues long. Trimming removed 7 bases at V and 4 bases at J, with 11 bases between. The CDR3 sequence is CASKPGFGANVLTF. The CDR3 DNA reads TGTGCCAGCAAACCAGGTTTCGGGGCCAACGTCCTGACTTTC.

The gene calls are TRBV11-2 and TRBJ2-5; a weak D match, TRBD2 (6 bases). CDR1 is SGHAT and CDR2 is FQNNGV in the germline V gene. The CDR3 extends over 15 amino acids. V was shortened by 4 bases and J by 1 base, with 13 bases between the two germline ends. The CDR3 spells CASSWVEGTQETQYF. Here the CDR3 DNA reads TGTGCCAGCAGCTGGGTGGAGGGGACCCAAGAGACCCAGTACTTC.

The genes are TRBV6-6 and TRBJ2-1; D is unclear. CDR3 length equals 15 residues. Trimming removed 2 bases at V and 1 base at J, with 9 bases between. Germline V CDR1 and CDR2: MNHNY, SVGAGI (reference sequence). The DNA of the CDR3 is TGTGCCAGCAGTTACACCCAGGCGTCCTACAATGAGCAGTTCTTC. Amino acids: CASSYTQASYNEQFF.

This rearrangement joins TRBV15 to TRBJ1-2; D remains unclear. The CDR3 consists of 14 residues. The germline V gene has CDR1 LNHNV and CDR2 YYDKDF (reference sequence). V gave up 0 bases and J gave up 5 bases, with 10 bases separating them. CDR3 sequence (DNA): TGTGCCACCAGCAGAGATAGAGAGCTTTATGGCTACACCTTC. As protein: CATSRDRELYGYTF.

Worth noting for this clone: Other DNA sequences in this specimen translate into the identical CDR3. V usage is TRBV7-9 and J usage is TRBJ1-1; maybe TRBD1 (5 bases). Germline V gene data show CDR1 as SEHNR and CDR2 as FQNEAQ (reference sequence). This CDR3 region has 14 residues. V lost 1 base, J lost 4 bases, and 10 bases lay in between. The CDR3, as DNA: TGTGCCAGCAGCTTAGAAGGGGCGATCACTGAAGCTTTCTTT. Amino acid sequence: CASSLEGAITEAFF.

This clone was recorded once. The chain recombines TRBV11-2 with TRBJ1-2, with 9 bases identical to TRBD1. Looked up from germline, CDR1 is SGHAT and CDR2 is FQNNGV. J lost 4 bases, V lost 5 bases, and 11 bases had no gene match. The CDR3 runs 16 residues. The CDR3 sequence: CASSITDRGLVYGYTF. Here the CDR3 DNA reads TGTGCCAGCAGCATAACCGACAGGGGGTTGGTCTATGGCTACACCTTC.

This chain uses TRBV24-1 with TRBJ2-5; D gene uncertain. The CDR3 spans 14 residues. The ends were cut back, 3 bases at V and 4 bases at J, with 11 bases in the middle. Germline V gene lookup returns CDR1 KGHDR and CDR2 SFDVKD. In nucleotides, the CDR3 is TGTGCCACCAGTGATCCCAGGTATTCAGAGACCCAGTACTTC. Its translation: CATSDPRYSETQYF.

The V and J genes are TRBV5-1 and TRBJ1-5, with 8 bases matching TRBD1. V lost 1 base, J lost 3 bases, and 3 bases stayed unmatched. Germline CDR1 SGHRS, CDR2 YFSETQ. There are 15 residues in the CDR3. CDR3 coding DNA: TGCGCCAGCAGCTTGCAGGGGGCAATCAATCAGCCCCAGCATTTT. Translated, it gives CASSLQGAINQPQHF.

This clone has a handful of counts. This chain connects TRBV19 to TRBJ1-4; 9 bases map to TRBD1. The V gene end was trimmed by 3 bases and the J gene end by 8 bases; junction bases not matched to a gene: 10. Germline CDR1 reads LNHDA; CDR2 reads SQIVND (reference sequence). The CDR3 consists of 16 residues. CDR3 nucleotide sequence: TGTGCCAGTAGTATTCCAACCGGGACAGGGCGGGAAAAACTGTTTTTT. Encoded protein: CASSIPTGTGREKLFF.

The V call is TRBV6-5, the J call TRBJ2-5, with TRBD2 matching 12 bases. Germline V gene sequence: CDR1 MNHEY, CDR2 SVGAGI. CDR3 length equals 15 residues. The V and J ends lost 6 bases and 4 bases, in that order; junction bases with no gene match: 6. The CDR3 sequence is CASRPTSGSGETQYF. The CDR3 DNA reads as TGTGCCAGCAGACCGACTAGCGGGAGTGGAGAGACCCAGTACTTC.

This chain joins TRBV30 and TRBJ1-2; a possible D gene is TRBD1 (5 bases). Germline CDR1 and CDR2: GTSNPN and SVGIG (reference sequence). Trimming cost V 4 bases and J 2 bases, with 8 bases left between them. The CDR3 is made up of 12 amino acids. The CDR3 region is CAWKAGNYGYTF. CDR3 DNA sequence: TGTGCCTGGAAAGCAGGGAACTATGGCTACACCTTC.

The chain links TRBV5-4 to TRBJ2-5; maybe TRBD2 (5 bases). CDR3 size: 15 residues. Germline V gene sequence: CDR1 SGHNT, CDR2 YYREEE (reference sequence). The V gene lost 3 bases and the J gene lost 3 bases, with 15 bases spanning the gap. CDR3 sequence: CASSSARVRKETQYF. In DNA, the CDR3 is TGTGCCAGCAGCTCAGCGCGGGTAAGAAAAGAGACCCAGTACTTC.

V is TRBV28 and J is TRBJ2-5, with TRBD2 matching 10 bases. The ends lost 6 bases at V and 4 bases at J; junction bases unmatched: 8. CDR1 MDHEN and CDR2 SYDVKM come from the germline V gene. The length of the CDR3 is 15 residues. The CDR3 sequence is CASRLAGGRVETQYF. The CDR3 DNA reads TGTGCCAGCAGGTTAGCGGGAGGTAGAGTAGAGACCCAGTACTTC.

CDR3: CSASLVKRDGIQYF. Written as DNA, the CDR3 is TGCAGTGCTAGTCTGGTAAAGCGGGATGGGATCCAGTACTTC. This sequence joins TRBV20-1 and TRBJ2-5, with TRBD2 matching over 7 bases. The CDR3 covers 14 residues. After removal of 3 bases from V and 10 bases from J, the junction contained 14 bases not matched to a gene. Per germline, CDR1 DFQATT and CDR2 SNEGSKA (reference sequence).

V gene TRBV7-9 combines with J gene TRBJ2-1; TRBD2 is a possible D gene (5 bases). This CDR3 contains 13 residues. V was pared by 1 base and J by 8 bases, with 9 bases between. Germline V lookup: CDR1 SEHNR, CDR2 FQNEAQ (reference sequence). DNA of the CDR3: TGTGCCAGCAGCTTAGGAGGGTCCGATGAGCAGTTCTTC. Protein product: CASSLGGSDEQFF.

The gene calls are TRBV30 and TRBJ2-7; weak D call: TRBD2 (5 bases). Trimming removed 3 bases at V and 7 bases at J, with 13 bases between. Per the germline V gene, CDR1 is GTSNPN and CDR2 is SVGIG (reference sequence). This CDR3 has 12 residues. The CDR3 DNA reads TGTGCCTGGAGGGCCCCAGGAGGAGAGCAGTACTTC. Its translation is CAWRAPGGEQYF.

The chain couples TRBV9 to TRBJ2-5; 8 nucleotides agree with TRBD2. J lost 9 bases, V lost 4 bases, and 2 bases had no gene match. This CDR3 region has 11 residues. Germline V gene data show CDR1 as SGDLS and CDR2 as YYNGEE. CDR3 sequence reads: CASSSGLAQYF. The CDR3 region has the DNA TGTGCCAGCAGCTCGGGACTAGCCCAGTACTTC.

This chain joins TRBV3-1 (or the pseudogene TRBV3-2) and TRBJ2-3; D is unclear. Germline V gene sequence: CDR1 LGHDT, CDR2 YNNKEL (reference sequence). Trimming shortened V by 6 bases and J by 1 base, and 11 bases separated the two germline ends. The CDR3 length is 14 residues. In DNA, the CDR3 is TGTGCCAGCAGACCAAGTGAGGGCACAGATACGCAGTATTTT. It translates to CASRPSEGTDTQYF.

The chain recombines TRBV5-5 with TRBJ1-2, with D possibly matching TRBD1 (5 bases). V was trimmed by 5 bases and J by 8 bases, leaving 13 bases between them. The CDR3 has 12 residues. The germline gives CDR1 SGHKS, CDR2 YYEKEE (reference sequence). CDR3 in amino acids: CASSQSRAGYTF. The CDR3 DNA sequence: TGTGCCAGCAGTCAGAGCAGGGCGGGCTACACCTTC.

The V gene is TRBV6-5, the J gene TRBJ2-1, with 10 bases aligning to TRBD2. Per the germline V gene, CDR1 is MNHEY and CDR2 is SVGAGI. The CDR3 spans 14 residues. The V segment lost 8 bases and the J segment 7 bases; nucleotides outside the gene matches: 8. CDR3 in DNA: TGTGCCAGCCGGAAGGAGCGGGAGGGGAATGAGCAGTTCTTC. This gives the protein CASRKEREGNEQFF.